This is a list of T cell receptor beta chains from one sample in a study of response to subunit inactivated influenza vaccine. TCRdb re-analysed the RT-PCR reads in MiXCR, keeping a single row per CDR3 protein. The table shows 500,000 to 550,000 distinct CDR3 sequences, with 6.5% to 8% occurring only once. Sequencing was performed on PBMCs from blood, taken approximately 25 months after vaccination. The receptor source for this set is a man aged 50 to 69 who received an inactivated influenza vaccine. The CDR3 runs from the conserved cysteine through the conserved F or W. The D gene is left open where the match is weak. Size is stated for part of the rows, as once, few or many counts, or as a class when the clone is expanded.

clone size	J gene	V gene	D gene	CDR3 DNA	CDR3 protein
NA	TRBJ2-1	TRBV7-7	TRBD2	TGTGCCAGCAGCTTGGGGACTAGCGGGAGGGCCTATGAGCAGTTCTTC	CASSLGTSGRAYEQFF
few	TRBJ2-7	TRBV24-1	NA	TGTGCCACCAGTGAGGCAGGCAATACCTACGAGCAGTACTTC	CATSEAGNTYEQYF
NA	TRBJ1-5	TRBV27	NA	TGTGCCAGCAGTCCGGCGTATCTAGTGAGCAATCAGCCCCAGCATTTT	CASSPAYLVSNQPQHF
many	TRBJ2-7	TRBV25-1	NA	TGTGCCAGCAGTGGAAACACTTTATACGAGCAGTACTTC	CASSGNTLYEQYF
many	TRBJ1-2	TRBV30	NA	TGTGCCTGGCTAACATCAGGCCACTATGGCTACACCTTC	CAWLTSGHYGYTF
NA	TRBJ2-3	TRBV2	TRBD2	TGTGCCAGCAGTGGGCAGGCTAGCGGGAGTAGGGGAACAGATACGCAGTATTTT	CASSGQASGSRGTDTQYF
NA	TRBJ2-5	TRBV11-2	NA	TGTGCCAGCAGCCTCCAGGGTCAGACCCAGTACTTC	CASSLQGQTQYF
NA	TRBJ2-6	TRBV18	NA	TGTGCCAGCACGACTAGTCGGGCCAACGTCCTGACTTTC	CASTTSRANVLTF
few	TRBJ1-5	TRBV12-3/TRBV12-4	NA	TGTGCCAGCAGTTTAAGGTCGGGGGGGTTAAGGAATCAGCCCCAGCATTTT	CASSLRSGGLRNQPQHF
many	TRBJ2-1	TRBV20-1	TRBD1	TGCAGTGCTAGATCCCGGGACAGCTCCTACAATGAGCAGTTCTTC	CSARSRDSSYNEQFF
many	TRBJ2-6	TRBV11-1	NA	TGTGCCAGCAGCTTAGGACAGGTTACTGATACTGGGGCCAACGTCCTGACTTTC	CASSLGQVTDTGANVLTF
NA	TRBJ2-1	TRBV20-1	TRBD1	TGCAGTGCTAGTCCCAGGGGGCTGGAGGATGAGCAGTTCTTC	CSASPRGLEDEQFF
NA	TRBJ2-3	TRBV5-1	NA	TGCGCCAGCAGCTCTACTGCGGCCACAGATACGCAGTATTTT	CASSSTAATDTQYF
NA	TRBJ1-4	TRBV5-1	NA	TGCGCCAGCAGCTTGGACGGCAGTAGGAATGAAAAACTGTTTTTT	CASSLDGSRNEKLFF
few	TRBJ2-5	TRBV9	TRBD2	TGTGCCAGCAGCTATGGACTAGCCGAAGAGACCCAGTACTTC	CASSYGLAEETQYF
few	TRBJ2-3	TRBV11-2	TRBD2	TGTGCCAGCAGCTTAGTGGGAGGAAGCGGGGGGGCCCCAGATACGCAGTATTTT	CASSLVGGSGGAPDTQYF
few	TRBJ2-7	TRBV27	NA	TGTGCCAGCGGTCTCTACGAGCAGTACTTC	CASGLYEQYF
few	TRBJ2-5	TRBV7-8	NA	TGTGCCAGCAGCTTTGGGGGAGACGAAGAGACCCAGTACTTC	CASSFGGDEETQYF
NA	TRBJ2-3	TRBV9	NA	TGTGCCAGCAGCGAGCGGGACAGAGATACGCAGTATTTT	CASSERDRDTQYF
many	TRBJ2-7	TRBV7-9	NA	TGTGCCAGCAGCTTAGGGGCAGGGAACGAGCAGTACTTC	CASSLGAGNEQYF
NA	TRBJ1-2	TRBV6-5	TRBD1	TGTGCCAGCAGTTACTCTGACAGGGTGGCGGGCTACACCTTC	CASSYSDRVAGYTF
few	TRBJ2-1	TRBV10-3	TRBD2	TGTGCCATCAGTGTAACACTAGCGGGAACTTACAATGAGCAGTTCTTC	CAISVTLAGTYNEQFF
NA	TRBJ2-7	TRBV12-3/TRBV12-4	TRBD1	TGTGCCAGCAGTAGCCCGGGACAGGGGATCACCTACGAGCAGTACTTC	CASSSPGQGITYEQYF
few	TRBJ2-5	TRBV5-1	NA	TGCGCCAGCAGCTTGGTGGGACCCCCGGGTGCTGAGACCCAGTACTTC	CASSLVGPPGAETQYF